A selection of T cell receptor beta chains follows, all from one sample in a study of cytomegalovirus exposure and HLA in healthy donors. Sequencing used immunoSEQ multiplex PCR; TCRdb keeps in-frame clones, though not all of them. The data contain 270,000 or so clones, about 93% of them singletons. The specimen sequenced was PBMCs. These receptors came from a girl aged 2-10 years in good health and CMV-seronegative. Both conserved end residues are part of each CDR3. D genes are given only for firm matches. Clone size is stated in some rows and not others, as once, few, many or a class when expanded.

j_gene	v_gene	d_gene	abundance	CDR3aa	CDR3nt
TRBJ2-3	TRBV2	-	-	CASSITRNPDTQYF	TGTGCCAGCAGTATAACTAGGAATCCAGATACGCAGTATTTT
TRBJ2-4	TRBV30	-	-	CAWSVGWQAGAKNIQYF	TGTGCCTGGAGTGTAGGGTGGCAAGCGGGAGCCAAAAACATTCAGTACTTC
TRBJ2-1	TRBV19	TRBD2	-	CASSIEAGGPGNEQFF	TGTGCCAGTAGTATCGAAGCGGGAGGGCCAGGGAATGAGCAGTTCTTC
TRBJ2-1	TRBV5-4	TRBD2	-	CASSLPALAGAIEQFF	TGTGCCAGCAGCCTGCCGGCGTTAGCGGGGGCCATCGAGCAGTTCTTC
TRBJ1-2	TRBV28	-	once	CASSDPSGYGYTF	TGTGCCAGCAGCGACCCCTCGGGATATGGCTACACCTTC
TRBJ2-3	TRBV5-1	TRBD2	once	CASRGGLAGGTDTQYF	TGCGCCAGCCGGGGGGGGCTAGCGGGGGGCACAGATACGCAGTATTTT
TRBJ1-1	TRBV7-6	TRBD1	-	CASSLGQGAKNTEAFF	TGTGCCAGCAGCTTAGGCCAGGGGGCCAAGAACACTGAAGCTTTCTTT
TRBJ1-1	TRBV5-5	-	-	CASIDRDWNTEAFF	TGTGCCAGCATCGACCGGGACTGGAACACTGAAGCTTTCTTT
TRBJ2-1	TRBV28	TRBD1	-	CASSYKQGGNYNEQFF	TGTGCCAGCAGTTACAAACAGGGGGGAAACTACAATGAGCAGTTCTTC
TRBJ2-4	TRBV2	-	-	CASSEAGRGALNIQYF	TGTGCCAGCAGTGAAGCGGGACGGGGGGCCCTAAACATTCAGTACTTC
TRBJ2-4	TRBV10-3	TRBD2	-	CASRGAGGPGVGKNIQYF	TGTGCCTCCCGGGGAGCGGGAGGCCCAGGTGTGGGCAAAAACATTCAGTACTTC
TRBJ2-7	TRBV2	TRBD2	-	CASTREPGEQYF	TGTGCCAGCACGCGGGAGCCGGGCGAGCAGTACTTC
TRBJ2-7	TRBV7-8	-	once	CASNLAGQSYEQYF	TGTGCCAGCAACCTGGCGGGACAGTCCTACGAGCAGTACTTC
TRBJ1-6	TRBV6-5	-	-	CASSYSRTAYNSPLHF	TGTGCCAGCAGTTACTCGAGGACAGCTTATAATTCACCCCTCCACTTT
TRBJ2-7	TRBV25-1	-	-	CASSEYRGTETDEQYF	TGTGCCAGCAGTGAATATCGGGGGACAGAAACTGACGAGCAGTACTTC